The rows below give T cell receptor beta chains drawn from one sample of a study of cytomegalovirus exposure and HLA in healthy donors. Data came from immunoSEQ multiplex PCR; TCRdb stores just in-frame clones and leaves some out. The table shows approximately 280,000 clones, with 86% occurring only once. Sequenced material: PBMCs. Receptors were obtained from a young woman in good health and CMV-seronegative. Both conserved end residues are part of each CDR3. A D gene is named only where the DNA matches it firmly. Clone size is shown for a subset of rows, as once, few, many or a class of expanded clone.

clone size: NA
V gene: TRBV10-3
D gene: NA
J gene: TRBJ1-3
CDR3 DNA: TGTGCCATCAGAGACAGCCCCTCTGGAAACACCATATATTTT
CDR3 protein: CAIRDSPSGNTIYF

clone size: NA
V gene: TRBV5-4
D gene: NA
J gene: TRBJ1-1
CDR3 DNA: TGTGCCAGCAGCTTGGTTGGGGCAGTACCTAACACTGAAGCTTTCTTT
CDR3 protein: CASSLVGAVPNTEAFF

clone size: NA
V gene: TRBV5-8
D gene: NA
J gene: TRBJ2-2
CDR3 DNA: TGTGCCAGCAACTTGGGGACATTGAACACCGGGGAGCTGTTTTTT
CDR3 protein: CASNLGTLNTGELFF

clone size: NA
V gene: TRBV2
D gene: TRBD1
J gene: TRBJ1-2
CDR3 DNA: TGTGCCAGTCTAACAGGGGGCGGTAACTATGGCTACACCTTC
CDR3 protein: CASLTGGGNYGYTF

clone size: once
V gene: TRBV6-5
D gene: NA
J gene: TRBJ2-7
CDR3 DNA: TGTGCCAGCAGGGGACTCCGAGGCTCCTACGAGCAGTACTTC
CDR3 protein: CASRGLRGSYEQYF

clone size: NA
V gene: TRBV9
D gene: NA
J gene: TRBJ1-2
CDR3 DNA: TGTGCCAGCAGCCAGAGGGGGGGCGCTTCTGGCTACACCTTC
CDR3 protein: CASSQRGGASGYTF

clone size: NA
V gene: TRBV9
D gene: TRBD1
J gene: TRBJ2-7
CDR3 DNA: TGTGCCAGCAGCGTTCAAGCAGGGGGCGTTTTCTACGAGCAGTACTTC
CDR3 protein: CASSVQAGGVFYEQYF

clone size: NA
V gene: TRBV5-6
D gene: NA
J gene: TRBJ1-2
CDR3 DNA: TGTGCCAGCAGCTTGGACGGCGGGCGTAAGGGTGGCTACACCTTC
CDR3 protein: CASSLDGGRKGGYTF

clone size: NA
V gene: TRBV7-6
D gene: TRBD2
J gene: TRBJ2-2
CDR3 DNA: TGTGCCAGCAGCCCCGGGAGGAGCGGGGGGTCCGGGGAGCTGTTTTTT
CDR3 protein: CASSPGRSGGSGELFF

clone size: NA
V gene: TRBV7-9
D gene: TRBD1
J gene: TRBJ1-5
CDR3 DNA: TGTGCCAGCAGCTTAGGGACAGGGCTGGGAGGGAATCAGCCCCAGCATTTT
CDR3 protein: CASSLGTGLGGNQPQHF

clone size: NA
V gene: TRBV7-9
D gene: NA
J gene: TRBJ2-7
CDR3 DNA: TGTGCCAGCAGCTTTAACGGCAGGCCCTACGAGCAGTACTTC
CDR3 protein: CASSFNGRPYEQYF

clone size: NA
V gene: TRBV4-3
D gene: TRBD2
J gene: TRBJ2-1
CDR3 DNA: TGCGCCAGCAGCCAAGATACGGGACTAGCGGGGGCGATTGAGCAGTTCTTC
CDR3 protein: CASSQDTGLAGAIEQFF

clone size: NA
V gene: TRBV27
D gene: NA
J gene: TRBJ2-3
CDR3 DNA: TGTGCCAGCAGGGAGATAGGGACTTCGACTTCAGATACGCAGTATTTT
CDR3 protein: CASREIGTSTSDTQYF

clone size: NA
V gene: TRBV7-8
D gene: TRBD1
J gene: TRBJ2-7
CDR3 DNA: TGTGCCAGCAGCTTACGCTCGGGACAGGGATCATACGAGCAGTACTTC
CDR3 protein: CASSLRSGQGSYEQYF

clone size: NA
V gene: TRBV6-5
D gene: NA
J gene: TRBJ2-5
CDR3 DNA: TGTGCCAGCAGTTACTCGTATCGAGAGACCCAGTACTTC
CDR3 protein: CASSYSYRETQYF

clone size: few
V gene: TRBV7-9
D gene: TRBD1
J gene: TRBJ1-4
CDR3 DNA: TGTGCCAGCAGCTCGGGACAGCCGGCGAGGAAACTGTTTTTT
CDR3 protein: CASSSGQPARKLFF

clone size: NA
V gene: TRBV5-4
D gene: TRBD1
J gene: TRBJ2-1
CDR3 DNA: TGTGCCAGCAGCCTACAGGGGAATGAGCAGTTCTTC
CDR3 protein: CASSLQGNEQFF

clone size: NA
V gene: TRBV27
D gene: NA
J gene: TRBJ1-1
CDR3 DNA: TGTGCCAGCAGTTCAGGGGTTATCGCTGAAGCTTTCTTT
CDR3 protein: CASSSGVIAEAFF

clone size: NA
V gene: TRBV5-4
D gene: NA
J gene: TRBJ2-3
CDR3 DNA: TGTGCCAGCAGCTTAGCCAGACTCCTGCCGGATACGCAGTATTTT
CDR3 protein: CASSLARLLPDTQYF

clone size: few
V gene: TRBV28
D gene: NA
J gene: TRBJ1-6
CDR3 DNA: TGTGCCAGCACTCCACCACGAGATAATTCACCCCTCCACTTT
CDR3 protein: CASTPPRDNSPLHF

clone size: NA
V gene: TRBV13
D gene: NA
J gene: TRBJ1-2
CDR3 DNA: TGTGCCAGCAGCAACGTCAGGGTGGGCGCTGGCTACACCTTC
CDR3 protein: CASSNVRVGAGYTF

clone size: many
V gene: TRBV4-1
D gene: NA
J gene: TRBJ1-1
CDR3 DNA: TGCGCCAGCAGCCAAGTGGAGAGTGGAACTGAAGCTTTCTTT
CDR3 protein: CASSQVESGTEAFF

clone size: NA
V gene: TRBV7-9
D gene: NA
J gene: TRBJ1-1
CDR3 DNA: TGTGCCAGCAGCTTAGATCACCAGGGTACGGGCACTGAAGCTTTCTTT
CDR3 protein: CASSLDHQGTGTEAFF

clone size: NA
V gene: TRBV19
D gene: TRBD2
J gene: TRBJ2-1
CDR3 DNA: TGTGCCAGTTCCCTAGCGGGAGGGGATTTCAATGAGCAGTTCTTC
CDR3 protein: CASSLAGGDFNEQFF

clone size: NA
V gene: TRBV5-1
D gene: TRBD1
J gene: TRBJ2-5
CDR3 DNA: TGCGCCAGCAGCTTGGCAGGGGGCCAAGAGACCCAGTACTTC
CDR3 protein: CASSLAGGQETQYF

clone size: NA
V gene: TRBV7-2
D gene: NA
J gene: TRBJ1-4
CDR3 DNA: TGTGCCAGCAGCTTAGCAGGGGTCCTAAATGAAAAACTGTTTTTT
CDR3 protein: CASSLAGVLNEKLFF

clone size: NA
V gene: TRBV30
D gene: NA
J gene: TRBJ1-2
CDR3 DNA: TGTGCCTGTTCCTCGTCAAGGATCTCTAGGCCTACTAACTATGGCTACACCTTC
CDR3 protein: CACSSSRISRPTNYGYTF

clone size: NA
V gene: TRBV10-3
D gene: TRBD1
J gene: TRBJ1-1
CDR3 DNA: TGTGCCATCAGAACACAGCAGGGGGACACTGAAGCTTTCTTT
CDR3 protein: CAIRTQQGDTEAFF